The 26 T cell receptor beta chains below all came from one sample that was sequenced in a study of metastatic and nonmetastatic thyroid tumors. Patients underwent thyroid surgery, and none had received any treatment before it. Using MiXCR, TCRdb reanalyzed the PCR reads. The top ten hold under 20% of the sample, which has over 11,000 clones, around 29% seen once. The sequencing sample was made of tumor tissue. The receptor set was obtained from a female donor with papillary thyroid cancer or a benign thyroid nodule (not recorded which). Some clones in this sample may be carry-over from other donors' samples.

This CDR3 is CASRPKQGAGGELFF. In DNA form, the CDR3 reads TGTGCCAGCAGACCAAAACAGGGGGCTGGCGGGGAGCTGTTTTTT. V is TRBV7-9 and J is TRBJ2-2, with 9 nucleotides matching TRBD1. From germline, CDR1 is SEHNR and CDR2 FQNEAQ (reference sequence). Trimming removed 6 bases from V and 7 bases from J; junction bases left unmatched: 9. The length of the CDR3 is 15 residues.

This clone has at least ten counts. V is TRBV20-1 and J is TRBJ2-5; no reliable D call. Trimming shortened V by 2 bases and J by 5 bases, and 24 bases separated the two germline ends. The CDR3 is 17 residues long. Germline V gene lookup returns CDR1 DFQATT and CDR2 SNEGSKA (reference sequence). CDR3 protein: CSARPIVSASVEETQYF. For the CDR3, the DNA is TGCAGTGCTAGACCCATTGTTTCGGCCAGTGTGGAGGAGACCCAGTACTTC.

The chain recombines TRBV4-2 with TRBJ2-7, with D perhaps matching TRBD2 (6 bases). The CDR3 extends over 14 amino acids. Germline CDR1 is LGHNA and CDR2 is YNFKEQ. V was shortened by 1 base and J by 3 bases, with 10 bases between the two germline ends. The CDR3 reads CASSQGLGIYEQYF. The CDR3 nucleotides read TGTGCCAGCAGCCAAGGACTAGGAATCTACGAGCAGTACTTC.

The J gene is TRBJ2-1, the V gene TRBV5-1; D could derive from TRBD1 or TRBD2 (5 bases each). Trimming removed 4 bases from V and 2 bases from J, with 19 bases in between. This CDR3 contains 17 residues. Looked up from germline, CDR1 is SGHRS and CDR2 is YFSETQ. CDR3 loop: CASSPPGWESTYNEQFF. CDR3 sequence (DNA): TGCGCCAGCAGCCCCCCAGGGTGGGAGAGCACCTACAATGAGCAGTTCTTC.

This rearrangement joins TRBV18 to TRBJ2-7; tentatively, D is TRBD1 or TRBD2 (5 bases each). CDR1 is KGHSH and CDR2 is LQKENI in the germline V gene. The CDR3 is 13 amino acids. The ends were cut back, 0 bases at V and 5 bases at J, with 8 bases in the middle. The CDR3 DNA sequence: TGTGCCAGCTCACCACCAGGGACCAACGAGCAGTACTTC. Its translation: CASSPPGTNEQYF.

This clone is medium-sized in the sample. The chain carries TRBV28 and TRBJ1-1; 8 bases align to TRBD1. Per the germline V gene, CDR1 is MDHEN and CDR2 is SYDVKM. The CDR3 consists of 16 residues. V trimming: 3 bases; J trimming: 5 bases; junction bases outside the gene matches: 11. The chain's CDR3 is CASSLDLGQGGTEAFF. The CDR3 DNA is TGTGCCAGCAGTTTGGACCTCGGACAGGGTGGAACTGAAGCTTTCTTT.

The chain has TRBV11-1 and TRBJ1-2, with D uncertain. In germline, CDR1 is SGHAT, CDR2 FQDESV (reference sequence). CDR3 length equals 17 residues. V lost 1 base to trimming and J lost 0 bases, with 15 bases between them. CDR3: CASSLVRRISTNYGYTF. The DNA of the CDR3 is TGTGCCAGCAGCTTAGTTCGGCGGATAAGTACTAACTATGGCTACACCTTC.

This chain links TRBV19 with TRBJ2-1; D is uncertain. Germline V gives CDR1 LNHDA, CDR2 SQIVND (reference sequence). The CDR3 runs 18 residues. Deletions cut 5 bases from V and 2 bases from J, with 22 bases between. The CDR3 sequence is CASSFLGYQSPPYNEQFF. Written as DNA, the CDR3 is TGTGCCAGTAGTTTTTTGGGATACCAATCCCCCCCCTACAATGAGCAGTTCTTC.

This clone counts as medium-sized (0.01 to 0.1%). V and J are TRBV28 and TRBJ2-7; possible D gene TRBD2, 5 bases. The V end was cut by 10 bases, the J end by 3 bases, with 16 bases between. Germline CDR1 MDHEN, CDR2 SYDVKM. This CDR3 region has 13 residues. The CDR3 DNA follows: TGTGCCACCTCCGGGGTATTAGTCTACGAGCAGTACTTC. Residues: CATSGVLVYEQYF.

Many counts were recorded for this clone. This chain uses TRBV15 with TRBJ1-2, with D hard to call. V was trimmed by 0 bases and J by 7 bases, leaving 9 bases between them. The CDR3 is 13 residues long. The germline V gene has CDR1 LNHNV and CDR2 YYDKDF (reference sequence). For the CDR3, the DNA is TGTGCCACCAGCAGAGATCAGTTAGTTGGCTACACCTTC. This sequence encodes CATSRDQLVGYTF.

The chain joins TRBV3-1 to TRBJ1-2; no clear D. Germline-derived CDR1 and CDR2 are LGHDT and YNNKEL (reference sequence). The CDR3 is made up of 13 amino acids. Deletions cut 1 base from V and 6 bases from J, with 9 bases between. The CDR3 nucleotides read TGTGCCAGCAGCCAAGTGTTAGATAATGGCTACACCTTC. Protein sequence: CASSQVLDNGYTF.

The CDR3: CAWSPAGAGYTF. The CDR3 DNA is TGTGCCTGGAGTCCGGCAGGGGCTGGCTACACCTTC. The J gene is TRBJ1-2, the V gene TRBV30, with TRBD1 as a possible D gene (6 bases). V was clipped by 2 bases and J by 7 bases, with 11 bases between them. The germline CDR1 and CDR2 sequences are GTSNPN and SVGIG (reference sequence). The CDR3 sequence is 12 residues long.

The V gene is TRBV12-3 or TRBV12-4, the J gene TRBJ2-7; TRBD2 matches 13 bases. This CDR3 contains 16 residues. Unmatched junction bases numbered 6, after V lost 3 bases and J lost 4 bases. CDR3 DNA sequence: TGTGCCAGCAGTTTGGGACTAGCGGGAATCGTTTACGAGCAGTACTTC. Its translation: CASSLGLAGIVYEQYF.

In this sample, this clone turned up a few times. The chain recombines TRBV28 with TRBJ1-5, with D uncertain. The V gene's germline CDR1 is MDHEN and CDR2 SYDVKM. This CDR3 spans 13 amino acids. V was shortened by 3 bases and J by 3 bases, with 6 bases between the two germline ends. In DNA, the CDR3 is TGTGCCAGCAGTTTGGGATACAATCAGCCCCAGCATTTT. Protein: CASSLGYNQPQHF.

This clone is judged medium-sized. The chain joins TRBV27 to TRBJ2-7; D may be TRBD2 (6 bases). With 2 bases removed from V and 2 bases from J, the gap between germline ends came to 13 bases. CDR1 is MNHEY and CDR2 is SMNVEV in the germline V gene (reference sequence). There are 15 residues in the CDR3. The CDR3 here is CASSLLALNTYEQYF. The CDR3 nucleotides read TGTGCCAGCAGTTTACTAGCGTTAAACACCTACGAGCAGTACTTC.

This clone was detected many times. The rearrangement joins TRBV5-4 to TRBJ2-1; TRBD2 matches 9 bases. Trimming took 0 bases from V and 4 from J; bases not matched to a gene: 2. Germline CDR1 reads SGHNT; CDR2 reads YYREEE (reference sequence). The CDR3 is 15 amino acids. The CDR3 DNA is TGTGCCAGCAGCTTGGCTAGCGGGGAATACAATGAGCAGTTCTTC. Its protein is CASSLASGEYNEQFF.

The rearrangement links TRBV4-2 to TRBJ2-1, with 9 nucleotides matching TRBD2. This CDR3 is 17 amino acids long. V lost 1 base, J lost 7 bases, and 11 bases stayed unmatched. Germline CDR1 and CDR2: LGHNA and YNFKEQ. CDR3 nucleotides: TGTGCCAGCAGCCAAGGACTAGCGGCAGTCACTGGGAATGAGCAGTTCTTC. Amino acid sequence: CASSQGLAAVTGNEQFF.

The genes are TRBV6-5 and TRBJ2-1; 8 nucleotides agree with TRBD2. CDR3 length: 17 residues. After removal of 2 bases from V and 4 bases from J, the junction contained 10 bases not matched to a gene. Germline V lookup: CDR1 MNHEY, CDR2 SVGAGI. For the CDR3, the DNA is TGTGCCAGCAGTTACGGCTATAGCGGGATAGGGTACAATGAGCAGTTCTTC. The encoded protein is CASSYGYSGIGYNEQFF.

The chain recombines TRBV20-1 with TRBJ1-5; no firm D call. Germline assignment: CDR1 DFQATT and CDR2 SNEGSKA (reference sequence). V was trimmed by 5 bases and J by 0 bases, leaving 11 bases between them. The CDR3 covers 14 residues. CDR3 sequence reads: CSALPQSSNQPQHF. CDR3 coding DNA: TGCAGTGCTCTCCCTCAGAGTAGCAATCAGCCCCAGCATTTT.

This clone showed up just a few times. The chain joins TRBV6-1 to TRBJ2-5, with 9 bases identical to TRBD1. The germline V gene encodes CDR1 MNHNS and CDR2 SASEGT. The CDR3 sequence is 14 residues long. The V and J ends lost 6 bases and 5 bases, in that order; junction bases with no gene match: 7. The chain's CDR3 is CASSVGTGSETQYF. CDR3 DNA sequence: TGTGCCAGCAGCGTGGGGACAGGGTCGGAGACCCAGTACTTC.

Many counts were recorded for this clone. The V and J genes are TRBV7-2 and TRBJ2-3, with 12 bases aligning to TRBD2. Looked up from germline, CDR1 is SGHTA and CDR2 is FQGNSA. With V trimmed by 5 bases and J by 0 bases, 3 bases remained unmatched. This CDR3 is 16 amino acids long. CDR3 nucleotides: TGTGCCAGCAGCATGACTAGCGGGAGAAGCACAGATACGCAGTATTTT. It specifies CASSMTSGRSTDTQYF. Supplemented by reference TRBV7-2 and TRBJ2-3, the full variable domain reads GAGVSQSPSNKVTEKGKDVELRCDPISGHTALYWYRQSLGQGLEFLIYFQGNSAPDKSGLPSDRFSAERTGGSVSTLTIQRTQQEDSAVYLCASSMTSGRSTDTQYFGPGTRLTVL.

This chain joins TRBV20-1 and TRBJ1-3; 8 bases map to TRBD1. V shed 2 bases, J shed 0 bases, and the junction held 3 bases outside the gene matches. CDR1 is DFQATT, CDR2 SNEGSKA, per germline (reference sequence). This CDR3 has 15 amino acids. CDR3 amino acids: CSARQGATSGNTIYF. DNA for the CDR3: TGCAGTGCTAGACAGGGGGCAACCTCTGGAAACACCATATATTTT.

This clone came up many times. The chain links TRBV5-8 to TRBJ2-3; possible D gene TRBD2, 6 bases. The V gene's germline CDR1 is SGHTS and CDR2 YDEGEE. Trimming took off 3 bases at V and 8 bases at J, with 22 bases between the two ends. CDR3 length: 16 residues. CDR3 sequence reads: CASSSGEIAAFGTQYF. Written as DNA, the CDR3 is TGTGCCAGCAGCTCGGGAGAAATAGCGGCCTTTGGTACGCAGTATTTT.

The gene calls are TRBV3-1 and TRBJ1-5; D is unresolved. The CDR3 has 13 amino acids. V lost 10 bases and J lost 3, with 13 bases in between. The germline CDR1 and CDR2 sequences are LGHDT and YNNKEL (reference sequence). CDR3 sequence reads: CAIGQDTNQPQHF. CDR3 DNA sequence: TGTGCCATCGGCCAAGACACCAATCAGCCCCAGCATTTT.

Relative to its sample, this clone is medium-sized. The chain employs TRBV9 and TRBJ2-3; 10 bases align to TRBD2. Germline trimming cut 2 bases from V and 7 bases from J; bases unmatched to any gene: 7. The CDR3 extends over 15 amino acids. Germline V gene sequence: CDR1 SGDLS, CDR2 YYNGEE. CDR3 in DNA: TGTGCCAGCAGCGTCGAGCGGGGGGGGGCACATACGCAGTATTTT. This encodes CASSVERGGAHTQYF.

The J gene is TRBJ2-1, the V gene TRBV3-1, with D unresolved. This CDR3 region has 15 residues. The germline V gene has CDR1 LGHDT and CDR2 YNNKEL (reference sequence). V lost 0 bases, J lost 6 bases, and 12 bases lay in between. In nucleotides, the CDR3 is TGTGCCAGCAGCCAAGATGGCCTCCTCGGCAATGAGCAGTTCTTC. This encodes CASSQDGLLGNEQFF.